This record looks at one TCR beta chain sequence and its context. The record originates from a study of blood T cell repertoires in COVID-19. Overall study context: Specimens from acute and convalescent COVID-19 originated in the United States, Italy and Spain.

V was shortened by 0 bases and J by 6 bases, with 9 bases between the two germline ends. The CDR3 consists of 15 residues. CDR1 is LGHNA and CDR2 is YNFKEQ in the germline V gene. Here immunoSEQ multiplex PCR was the method, and the copy in TCRdb shows in-frame clones only, minus some. Among about 340,000 clones listed, about four fifths were seen once. The V and J genes are TRBV4-2 and TRBJ1-6; possible D gene TRBD1, 5 bases. The sample consisted of peripheral blood. The sequence derives from a man between 25 and 39 years old with active or convalescent COVID-19. The chain's CDR3 is CASSQDPGRNSPLHF. CDR3 in DNA: TGTGCCAGCAGCCAAGACCCAGGGCGTAATTCACCCCTCCACTTT.